This record concerns one T cell receptor beta chain sequence. Its antigen is unidentified. This sample was included in a study of vaccination and CD4 T cells after COVID-19. Sample treatment: 10-day PBMC culture with coronavirus spike peptide pools or control peptides (ViraFEST assay). Positive SARS-CoV-2 PCR tests in convalescent patients dated from March to December 2020, pre-Alpha, Beta and Delta. CDR3 length: 15 amino acids. The V and J ends lost 2 bases and 5 bases respectively, with 14 bases between them. CDR1 is KGHDR and CDR2 is SFDVKD in the germline V gene. Cultured CD4+ T-cell DNA underwent Oncomine TCR Beta short-read sequencing. TCRdb reprocessed the PCR reads with MiXCR, giving one entry per CDR3 protein. The table includes 15,000 to 20,000 distinct CDR3 sequences, around half detected once. Study observations and caveats: The rise in median SARS-CoV-2-reactive clonotypes, from approximately 23 to 38, was not significant.

The receptor was derived from a human donor who had recovered from COVID-19. The chain is built from TRBV24-1 and TRBJ1-1; no reliable D call. Material for sequencing was CD4+ T cells from blood, cultured in vitro. The CDR3: CATSDSRTGSTEAFF. In nucleotides, the CDR3 is TGTGCCACCAGTGATTCCCGGACGGGTTCTACTGAAGCTTTCTTT.